The entry below describes one T cell receptor beta chain. Its target is not known. This sample was included in a study of radiation and T cells in renal cell carcinoma. General study points: No pretreatment tumor biopsies were available for baseline clonotypes.

In germline, CDR1 is SGHVS, CDR2 FNYEAQ. The CDR3 contains 15 residues. The ends lost 5 bases at V and 2 bases at J; junction bases unmatched: 3. Produced via immunoSEQ multiplex PCR; TCRdb's table is partial and in-frame only. The sample consists of about 120,000 clones, about four fifths of them appearing once. Time point given: blood 2 weeks post-SBRT. Indicated treatment: 15 Gy SBRT to primary tumor, nephrectomy 4 weeks later. The tumor was a clear cell renal cell carcinoma. The receptor's source is a middle-aged man with renal cell carcinoma. V usage is TRBV7-6 and J usage is TRBJ2-7; 13 bases map to TRBD2. The sample in question was blood, obtained from a patient whose treatment included radiotherapy and nephrectomy. The CDR3 coding sequence is TGTGCCAGCAGCCCAACTAGCGGGAGGGCCTACGAGCAGTACTTC. It is translated as CASSPTSGRAYEQYF.